Each of the 2 T cell receptor beta chains below was sequenced from the same sample in a study of T cell repertoires in cytomegalovirus infection (dated by TCRdb to about 2019). This sample was sequenced with an Illumina HiSeq 1500. TCRdb trimmed public reads at Q25 via fastp, called clones via MiXCR and kept in-frame beta chains. Rows matching on CDR3 protein sequence are summarized as one entry with the most common DNA and genes. The sample yields around 630,000 distinct CDR3 sequences; about 24% were counted once. Approximately 8.2% of the sample is held by the ten biggest clonotypes. The sequencing input was CD8+ T cells from PBMCs. All receptors derive from a human donor in good health (CMV status not recorded). Some clones in this sample may be carry-over from other donors' samples.

The sample holds many counts of this clonotype. Written as DNA, the CDR3 is TGTGCCAGCAGACCCTTAGCAGGGGGCAATCAGCCCCAGCATTTT. This sequence encodes CASRPLAGGNQPQHF. The rearrangement joins TRBV28 to TRBJ1-5; D may be TRBD1 (6 bases). The ends were cut back, 6 bases at V and 2 bases at J, with 14 bases in the middle. This CDR3 spans 15 amino acids. Germline V gene data show CDR1 as MDHEN and CDR2 as SYDVKM.

The chain combines TRBV19 with TRBJ1-2; D remains unclear. Germline V gene data show CDR1 as LNHDA and CDR2 as SQIVND (reference sequence). This CDR3 comprises 13 residues. Trimming removed 3 bases at V and 4 bases at J, with 9 bases between. Here the CDR3 reads CASSMGTAYGYTF. The CDR3 DNA reads as TGTGCCAGTAGTATGGGCACAGCCTATGGCTACACCTTC. Looking up the rest from reference TRBV19 and TRBJ1-2 gives the full variable domain: DGGITQSPKYLFRKEGQNVTLSCEQNLNHDAMYWYRQDPGQGLRLIYYSQIVNDFQKGDIAEGYSVSREKKESFPLTVTSAQKNPTAFYLCASSMGTAYGYTFGSGTRLTVV.